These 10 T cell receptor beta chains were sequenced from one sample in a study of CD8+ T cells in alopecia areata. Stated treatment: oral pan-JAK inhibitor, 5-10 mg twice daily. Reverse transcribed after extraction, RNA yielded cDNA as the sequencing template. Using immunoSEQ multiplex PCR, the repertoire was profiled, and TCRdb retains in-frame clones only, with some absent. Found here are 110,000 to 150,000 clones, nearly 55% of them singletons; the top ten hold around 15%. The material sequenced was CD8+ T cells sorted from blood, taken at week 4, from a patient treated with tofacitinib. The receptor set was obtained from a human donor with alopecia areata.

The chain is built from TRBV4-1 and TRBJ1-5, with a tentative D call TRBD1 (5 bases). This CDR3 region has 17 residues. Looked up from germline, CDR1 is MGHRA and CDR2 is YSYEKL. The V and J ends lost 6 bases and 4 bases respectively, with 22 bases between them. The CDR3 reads CASSPRFAGTVNQPQHF. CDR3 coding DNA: TGCGCCAGCAGTCCAAGATTCGCCGGGACGGTGAATCAGCCCCAGCATTTT.

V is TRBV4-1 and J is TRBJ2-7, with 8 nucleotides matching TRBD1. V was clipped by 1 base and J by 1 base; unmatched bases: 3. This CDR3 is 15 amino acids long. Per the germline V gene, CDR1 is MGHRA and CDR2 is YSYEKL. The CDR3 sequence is CASSQGQGASYEQYF. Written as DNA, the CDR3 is TGCGCCAGCAGCCAAGGCCAGGGGGCATCCTACGAGCAGTACTTC.

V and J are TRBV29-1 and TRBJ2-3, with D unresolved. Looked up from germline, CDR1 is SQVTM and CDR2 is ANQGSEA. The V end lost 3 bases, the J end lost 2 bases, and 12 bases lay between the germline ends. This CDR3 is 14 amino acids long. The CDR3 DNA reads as TGCAGCGTTGAGCTCTACGGGCACACAGATACGCAGTATTTT. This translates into CSVELYGHTDTQYF.

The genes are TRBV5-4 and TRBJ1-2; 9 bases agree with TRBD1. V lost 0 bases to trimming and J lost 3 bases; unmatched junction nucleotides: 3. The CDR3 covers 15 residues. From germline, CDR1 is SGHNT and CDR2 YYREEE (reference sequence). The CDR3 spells CASSLVTGGDYGYTF. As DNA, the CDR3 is TGTGCCAGCAGCTTGGTTACAGGGGGCGACTATGGCTACACCTTC.

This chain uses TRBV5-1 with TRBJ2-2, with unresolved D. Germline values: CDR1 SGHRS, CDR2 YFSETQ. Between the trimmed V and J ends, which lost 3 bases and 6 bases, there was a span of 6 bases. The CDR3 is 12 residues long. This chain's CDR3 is CASSSSPGELFF. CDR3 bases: TGCGCCAGCAGCTCCTCTCCCGGGGAGCTGTTTTTT.

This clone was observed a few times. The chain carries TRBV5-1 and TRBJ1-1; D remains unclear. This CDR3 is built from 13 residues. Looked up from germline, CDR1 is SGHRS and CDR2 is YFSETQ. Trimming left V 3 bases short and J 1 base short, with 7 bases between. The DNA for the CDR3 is TGCGCCAGCAGCTATGACACGAACACTGAAGCTTTCTTT. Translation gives CASSYDTNTEAFF.

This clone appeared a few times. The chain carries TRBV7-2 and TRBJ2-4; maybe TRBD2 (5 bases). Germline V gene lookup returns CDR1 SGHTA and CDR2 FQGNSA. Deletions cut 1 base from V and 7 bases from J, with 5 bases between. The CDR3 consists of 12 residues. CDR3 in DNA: TGTGCCAGCAGCTTAGGAGGGAACATTCAGTACTTC. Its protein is CASSLGGNIQYF.

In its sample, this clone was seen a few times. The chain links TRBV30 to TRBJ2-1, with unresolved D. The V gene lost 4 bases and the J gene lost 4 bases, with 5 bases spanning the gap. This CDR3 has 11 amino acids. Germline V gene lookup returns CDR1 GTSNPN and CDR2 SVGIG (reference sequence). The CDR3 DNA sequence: TGTGCCTGGACCCATTACAATGAGCAGTTCTTC. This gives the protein CAWTHYNEQFF.

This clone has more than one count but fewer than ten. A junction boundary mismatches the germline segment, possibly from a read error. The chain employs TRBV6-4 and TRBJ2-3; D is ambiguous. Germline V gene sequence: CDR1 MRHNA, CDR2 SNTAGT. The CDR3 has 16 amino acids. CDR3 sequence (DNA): TGTGCCAGCAGTTACTCGGGCGCCACTAGCACAGATACGCAGTATTTT. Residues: CASSYSGATSTDTQYF.

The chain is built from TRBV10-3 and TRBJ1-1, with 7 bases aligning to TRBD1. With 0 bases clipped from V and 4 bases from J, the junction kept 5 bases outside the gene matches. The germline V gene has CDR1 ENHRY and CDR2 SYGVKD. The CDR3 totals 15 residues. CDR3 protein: CAISESRSGGTEAFF. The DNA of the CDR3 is TGTGCCATCAGTGAGTCCAGGTCAGGGGGCACTGAAGCTTTCTTT.